This TCR beta chain was sequenced during a study of identifying expanded T cells in peripheral blood. The study's findings and limits: Technical replicates showed around 1.2 changed clones; two weeks roughly 15; four weeks 19. Approximately two-week clone count variance significantly increased as total template count grew.

Comments on this clone: The antigen is undetermined.

Collection occurred without any documented infections or immune events in donors. TCRdb keeps only in-frame clones here, not all; method: immunoSEQ multiplex PCR. The table records about 82,000 clones, roughly 89% of them present only once. CDR1 is MNHEY, CDR2 SMNVEV, per germline (reference sequence). V was trimmed by 5 bases and J by 8 bases, leaving 15 bases between them. The CDR3 runs 13 residues. The receptor's source is a person aged 18 to 70 in good health. The chain combines TRBV27 with TRBJ1-2; D uncertain. Sequenced material: blood. The CDR3 DNA is TGTGCCAGCAGTCCAAGAAATTCTGCGGGCTACACCTTC. Translation: CASSPRNSAGYTF.